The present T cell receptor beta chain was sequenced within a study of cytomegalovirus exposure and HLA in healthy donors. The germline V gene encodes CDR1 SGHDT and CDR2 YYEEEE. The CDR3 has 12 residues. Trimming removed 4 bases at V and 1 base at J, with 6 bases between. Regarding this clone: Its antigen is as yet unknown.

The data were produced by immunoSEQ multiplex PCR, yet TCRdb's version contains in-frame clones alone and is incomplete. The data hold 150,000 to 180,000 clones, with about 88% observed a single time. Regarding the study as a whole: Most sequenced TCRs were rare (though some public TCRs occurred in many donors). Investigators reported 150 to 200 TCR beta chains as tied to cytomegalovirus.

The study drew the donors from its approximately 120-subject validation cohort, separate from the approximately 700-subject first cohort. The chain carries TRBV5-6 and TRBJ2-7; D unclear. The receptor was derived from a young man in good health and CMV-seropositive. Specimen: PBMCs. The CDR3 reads CASSRQSYEQYF. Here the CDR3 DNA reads TGTGCCAGCAGCCGTCAGTCCTACGAGCAGTACTTC.